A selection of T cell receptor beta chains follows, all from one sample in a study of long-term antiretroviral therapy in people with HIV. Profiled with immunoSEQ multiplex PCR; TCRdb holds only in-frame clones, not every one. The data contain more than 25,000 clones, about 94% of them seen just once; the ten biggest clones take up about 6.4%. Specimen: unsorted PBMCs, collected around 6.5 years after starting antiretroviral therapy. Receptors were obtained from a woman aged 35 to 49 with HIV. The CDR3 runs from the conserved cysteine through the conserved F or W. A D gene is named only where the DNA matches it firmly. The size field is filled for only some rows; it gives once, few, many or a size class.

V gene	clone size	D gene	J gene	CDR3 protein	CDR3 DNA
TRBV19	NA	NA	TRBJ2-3	CASSSRDFSDTQYF	TGTGCCAGTAGTAGCCGGGACTTCTCAGATACGCAGTATTTT
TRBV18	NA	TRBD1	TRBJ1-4	CASSPLFPGGRAGEKLFF	TGTGCCAGCTCACCCCTTTTTCCAGGGGGCAGGGCTGGAGAAAAACTGTTTTTT
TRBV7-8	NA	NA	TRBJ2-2	CASSGNTGELFF	TGTGCCAGCAGCGGGAACACCGGGGAGCTGTTTTTT
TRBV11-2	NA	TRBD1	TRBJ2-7	CASSSIRDRGYEQYF	TGTGCCAGCAGCTCCATCCGGGACAGGGGTTACGAGCAGTACTTC
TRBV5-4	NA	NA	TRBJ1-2	CASSFPGEWGYTF	TGTGCCAGCAGCTTTCCAGGGGAGTGGGGCTACACCTTC
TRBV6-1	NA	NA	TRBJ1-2	CASSEKPQANYGYTF	TGTGCCAGCAGTGAAAAGCCCCAGGCTAACTATGGCTACACCTTC
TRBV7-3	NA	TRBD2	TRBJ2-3	CASSLTIRSGGSTDTQYF	TGTGCCAGCAGCTTAACGATCCGAAGCGGGGGCAGCACAGATACGCAGTATTTT
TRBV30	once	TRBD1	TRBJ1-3	CAWRDGTGELTIYF	TGTGCCTGGAGGGATGGGACAGGGGAACTTACCATATATTTT
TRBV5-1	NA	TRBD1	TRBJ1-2	CASSWGDSVNLGGYTF	TGCGCCAGCAGCTGGGGGGACAGCGTAAATTTAGGTGGCTACACCTTC
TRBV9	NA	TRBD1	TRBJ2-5	CASKAGTEVWETQYF	TGTGCCAGCAAAGCAGGGACAGAGGTTTGGGAGACCCAGTACTTC
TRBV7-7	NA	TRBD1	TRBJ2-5	CASSSYSGGQETQYF	TGTGCCAGCAGCTCCTATTCAGGGGGACAAGAGACCCAGTACTTC
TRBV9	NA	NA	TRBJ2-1	CASSPGGKGEQFF	TGTGCCAGCAGCCCCGGGGGTAAGGGTGAGCAGTTCTTC
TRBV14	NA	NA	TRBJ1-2	CASSMGQSYGYTF	TGTGCCAGCAGCATGGGCCAGAGCTATGGCTACACCTTC
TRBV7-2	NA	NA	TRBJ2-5	CASSFGRQETQYF	TGTGCCAGCAGCTTCGGACGACAAGAGACCCAGTACTTC
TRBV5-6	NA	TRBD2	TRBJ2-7	CASSLQAGGYEQYF	TGTGCCAGCAGCTTGCAAGCGGGGGGCTACGAGCAGTACTTC
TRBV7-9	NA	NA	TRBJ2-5	CASSLAGEQETQYF	TGTGCCAGCAGCTTAGCTGGGGAACAAGAGACCCAGTACTTC
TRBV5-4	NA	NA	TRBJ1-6	CASSPGTHSPLHF	TGTGCCAGCAGCCCCGGTACGCATTCACCCCTCCACTTT
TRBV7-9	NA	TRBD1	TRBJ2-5	CASSLRQGARETQYF	TGTGCCAGCAGCTTAAGGCAGGGGGCTCGGGAGACCCAGTACTTC
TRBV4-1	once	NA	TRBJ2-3	CASSQAISSLLESGDTQYF	TGCGCCAGCAGCCAAGCGATCAGTTCACTCCTAGAATCGGGAGATACGCAGTATTTT
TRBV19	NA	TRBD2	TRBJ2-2	CASTPRGGAGELFF	TGTGCCAGTACCCCTCGGGGGGGAGCCGGGGAGCTGTTTTTT
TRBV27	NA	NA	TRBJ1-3	CASKTGTSGNTIYF	TGTGCCAGCAAAACCGGGACTTCTGGAAACACCATATATTTT
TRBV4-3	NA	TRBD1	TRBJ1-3	CASSQRPGQGDGNTIYF	TGCGCCAGCAGCCAACGACCGGGACAGGGAGATGGAAACACCATATATTTT
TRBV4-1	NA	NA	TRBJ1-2	CASRGTPESYGYTF	TGCGCCAGCAGAGGGACACCGGAGTCTTATGGCTACACCTTC
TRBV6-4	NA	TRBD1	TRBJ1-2	CASEGGFWDYGYTF	TGTGCCAGCGAAGGGGGCTTTTGGGACTATGGCTACACCTTC
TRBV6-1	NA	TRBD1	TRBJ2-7	CASSEGTGIYEQYF	TGTGCCAGCAGTGAAGGGACAGGGATCTACGAGCAGTACTTC
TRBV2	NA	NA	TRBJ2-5	CASSGVEQETQYF	TGTGCCAGCAGCGGAGTCGAACAAGAGACCCAGTACTTC
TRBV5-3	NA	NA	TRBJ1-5	CARSFWVLSNQPQHF	TGTGCCAGAAGCTTTTGGGTCCTTAGCAATCAGCCCCAGCATTTT
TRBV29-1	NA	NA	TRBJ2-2	CSVGGLGNTGELFF	TGCAGCGTTGGGGGACTGGGGAACACCGGGGAGCTGTTTTTT
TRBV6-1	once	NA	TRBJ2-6	CASSRPGANVLTF	TGTGCCAGCAGTAGGCCCGGGGCCAACGTCCTGACTTTC
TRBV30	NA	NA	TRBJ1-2	CAWRPASRYGYTF	TGTGCCTGGAGGCCCGCCAGCCGCTATGGCTACACCTTC
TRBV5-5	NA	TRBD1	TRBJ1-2	CASSYTGVDYGYTF	TGTGCCAGCAGTTATACAGGGGTAGACTATGGCTACACCTTC
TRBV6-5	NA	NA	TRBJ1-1	CASSYRTEAFF	TGTGCCAGCAGTTACAGGACTGAAGCTTTCTTT
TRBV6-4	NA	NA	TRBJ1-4	CASSLNGDNNEKLFF	TGTGCCAGCAGTTTAAATGGGGACAATAATGAAAAACTGTTTTTT
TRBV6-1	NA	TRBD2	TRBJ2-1	CASLPPGLIIEQFF	TGTGCCAGCCTACCCCCGGGACTAATCATTGAGCAGTTCTTC
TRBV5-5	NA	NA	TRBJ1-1	CASSLGTVVMNTEAFF	TGTGCCAGCAGCTTGGGGACAGTTGTAATGAACACTGAAGCTTTCTTT
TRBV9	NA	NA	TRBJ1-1	CASSALNTEAFF	TGTGCCAGCAGCGCCCTTAACACTGAAGCTTTCTTT
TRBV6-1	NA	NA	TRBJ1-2	CASSETRETANLNYGYTF	TGTGCCAGCAGTGAAACCCGCGAGACGGCAAACCTTAACTATGGCTACACCTTC
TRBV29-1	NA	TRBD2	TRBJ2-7	CSVEDERGEGYEQYF	TGCAGCGTTGAAGATGAACGGGGGGAGGGCTACGAGCAGTACTTC
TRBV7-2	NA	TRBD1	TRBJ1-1	CASSPTTGWGTEAFF	TGTGCCAGCAGCCCCACGACAGGGTGGGGCACTGAAGCTTTCTTT
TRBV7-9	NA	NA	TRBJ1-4	CASSLFGTGENEKLFF	TGTGCCAGCAGCTTATTCGGTACGGGGGAGAATGAAAAACTGTTTTTT
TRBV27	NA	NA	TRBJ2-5	CASSPLVDQETQYF	TGTGCCAGCAGTCCCCTAGTGGACCAAGAGACCCAGTACTTC
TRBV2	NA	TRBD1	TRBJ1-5	CASRGQGDQPQHF	TGTGCCAGCAGGGGACAGGGTGATCAGCCCCAGCATTTT
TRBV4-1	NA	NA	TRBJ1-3	CASSPGPGNTIYF	TGCGCCAGCAGCCCGGGACCTGGAAACACCATATATTTT